This TCR beta chain was sequenced for a study of blood T cell repertoires in COVID-19. Study background: T cells, B-cell-depleted T cells, or PBMCs supplied cDNA or gDNA.

Assay: immunoSEQ multiplex PCR; the TCRdb copy retains only in-frame clones and omits some. The table includes roughly 86,000 clones, approximately 83% detected once. The CDR3 length is 14 residues. Germline V gives CDR1 SGHNT, CDR2 YENEEA. Trimming removed 5 bases at V and 2 bases at J, with 7 bases between. The chain uses TRBV11-3 and TRBJ1-6; tentatively, D is TRBD1 (5 bases). Material: peripheral blood. This receptor was identified in a woman in her sixties or seventies with acute or convalescent COVID-19. The CDR3 DNA sequence: TGTGCCAGCAGCCCGGGGGCCTATAATTCACCCCTCCACTTT. It yields the protein CASSPGAYNSPLHF.